This record covers a single TCR beta chain. CDR3 size: 18 residues. The ends lost 0 bases at V and 2 bases at J; junction bases unmatched: 11. CDR1 MGHRA and CDR2 YSYEKL come from the germline V gene. The record originates from a study of blood T cells in healthy people across ages. A second PCR of about 7 to 12 cycles used a sample-barcoded 5' primer and a J-beta primer mix. TCRdb itself ran the 5' RACE reads through MiXCR, one entry per CDR3 protein. The sample yields about 970,000 distinct CDR3 sequences, just over 50% seen once. The sequence was collected from a woman aged 55-70 years in good health. Source material: blood. V and J are TRBV4-1 and TRBJ2-5; 8 bases line up with TRBD2. DNA of the CDR3: TGCGCCAGCAGCCAAGATCGAGGTAGCGGGGTATATCAAGAGACCCAGTACTTC. Translated: CASSQDRGSGVYQETQYF.